These 2 T cell receptor beta chains came from one sample sequenced in a study of human T cells and chemical hapten exposure. The time point is: patch test 2, 6 weeks after DPC sensitization. Sample treatment: therapeutic diphenylcyclopropenone sensitization with weekly scalp DPC. TCRdb redid the calling of the RACE reads with MiXCR, one entry per CDR3 protein. Seen here are 110,000 to 150,000 distinct CDR3 sequences, roughly 10% observed once, and the top ten hold under 1.5%. Here the sequenced sample was whole blood, taken in connection with sensitization to the hapten diphenylcyclopropenone (DPC). These receptors were taken from a woman aged 45-60 years with alopecia areata. Some clones in this sample may be carry-over from other donors' samples.

The sample holds many counts of this clonotype. V gene TRBV19 combines with J gene TRBJ1-1; D gene ambiguous. CDR1 and CDR2 (germline): LNHDA, SQIVND (reference sequence). This CDR3 is built from 13 residues. The V end was cut by 6 bases, the J end by 4 bases, with 12 bases between. The CDR3 DNA reads TGTGCCAGTAGCGAAGCCGTCCGCACTGAAGCTTTCTTT. Its translation is CASSEAVRTEAFF.

The genes are TRBV25-1 and TRBJ1-1; possibly TRBD1 for D (6 bases). The germline V and J ends were trimmed by 7 bases and 2 bases, with 11 bases remaining between them. Germline-derived CDR1 and CDR2 are MGHDK and SYGVNS. This CDR3 contains 13 residues. CDR3 DNA: TGTGCCAGCAATCCAGGGGCTAACACTGAAGCTTTCTTT. This codes for CASNPGANTEAFF.